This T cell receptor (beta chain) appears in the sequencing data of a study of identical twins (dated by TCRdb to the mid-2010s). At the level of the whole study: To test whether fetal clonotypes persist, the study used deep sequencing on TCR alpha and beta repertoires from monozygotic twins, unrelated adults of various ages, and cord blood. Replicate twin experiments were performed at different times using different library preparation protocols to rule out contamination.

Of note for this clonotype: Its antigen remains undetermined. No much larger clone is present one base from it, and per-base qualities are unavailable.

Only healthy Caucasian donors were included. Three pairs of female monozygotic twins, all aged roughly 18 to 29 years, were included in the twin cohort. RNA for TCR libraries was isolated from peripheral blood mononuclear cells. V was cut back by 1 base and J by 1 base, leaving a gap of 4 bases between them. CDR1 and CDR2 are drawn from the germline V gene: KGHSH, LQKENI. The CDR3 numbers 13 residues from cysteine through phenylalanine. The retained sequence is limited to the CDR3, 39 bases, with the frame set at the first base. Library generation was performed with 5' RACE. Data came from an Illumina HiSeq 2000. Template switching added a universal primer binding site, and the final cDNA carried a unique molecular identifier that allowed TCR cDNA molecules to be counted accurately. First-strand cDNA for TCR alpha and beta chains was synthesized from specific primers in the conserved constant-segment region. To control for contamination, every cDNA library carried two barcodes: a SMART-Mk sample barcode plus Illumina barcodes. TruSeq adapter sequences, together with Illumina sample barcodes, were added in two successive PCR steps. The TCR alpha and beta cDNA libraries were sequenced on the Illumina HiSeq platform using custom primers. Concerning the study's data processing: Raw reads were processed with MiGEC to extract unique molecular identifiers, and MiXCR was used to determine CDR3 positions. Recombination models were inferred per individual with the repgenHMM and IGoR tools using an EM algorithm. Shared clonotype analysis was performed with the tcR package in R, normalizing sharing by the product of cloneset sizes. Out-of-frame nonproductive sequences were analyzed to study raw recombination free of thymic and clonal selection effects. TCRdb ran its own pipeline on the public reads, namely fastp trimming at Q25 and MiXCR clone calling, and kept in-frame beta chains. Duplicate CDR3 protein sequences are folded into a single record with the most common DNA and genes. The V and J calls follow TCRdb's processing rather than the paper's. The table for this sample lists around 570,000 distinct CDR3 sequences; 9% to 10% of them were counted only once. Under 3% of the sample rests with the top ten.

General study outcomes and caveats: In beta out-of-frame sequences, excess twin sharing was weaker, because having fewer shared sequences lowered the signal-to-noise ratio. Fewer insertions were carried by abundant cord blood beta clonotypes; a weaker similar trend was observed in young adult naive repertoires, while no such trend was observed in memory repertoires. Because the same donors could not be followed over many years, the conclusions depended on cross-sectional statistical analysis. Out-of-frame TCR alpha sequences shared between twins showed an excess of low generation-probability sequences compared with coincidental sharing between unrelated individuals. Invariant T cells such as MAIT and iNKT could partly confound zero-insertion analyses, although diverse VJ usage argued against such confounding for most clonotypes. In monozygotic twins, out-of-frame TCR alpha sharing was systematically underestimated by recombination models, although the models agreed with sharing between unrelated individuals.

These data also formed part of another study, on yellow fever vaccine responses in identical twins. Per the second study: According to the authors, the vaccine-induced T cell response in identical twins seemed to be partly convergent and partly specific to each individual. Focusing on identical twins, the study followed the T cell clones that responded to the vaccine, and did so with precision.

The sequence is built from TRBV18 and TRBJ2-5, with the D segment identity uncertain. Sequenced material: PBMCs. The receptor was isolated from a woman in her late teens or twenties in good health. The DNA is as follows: TGTGCCAGCTCACCACAATTCCAAGAGACCCAGTACTTC. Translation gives CASSPQFQETQYF.